These 20 T cell receptor beta chains originate from one sample sequenced in a study of blood T cell repertoires in COVID-19. The method was immunoSEQ multiplex PCR; TCRdb's version includes in-frame clones alone and lacks a portion of them. Here the sample spans 70,000 to 80,000 clones, around nine tenths being singletons. Sequenced sample: peripheral blood. The receptors derive from a woman aged 55 to 70 with acute or convalescent COVID-19.

The chain links TRBV3-1 (or the pseudogene TRBV3-2) to TRBJ1-5; D is perhaps TRBD1 (5 bases). From germline, CDR1 is LGHDT and CDR2 YNNKEL (reference sequence). With 6 bases removed from V and 7 bases from J, the gap between germline ends came to 19 bases. CDR3 length: 15 amino acids. The CDR3 region is CASSHGGGRDQPQHF. As DNA, the CDR3 is TGTGCCAGCAGTCACGGGGGAGGGCGGGACCAGCCCCAGCATTTT.

The chain links TRBV4-1 to TRBJ2-5; 7 bases fit TRBD1. CDR1 and CDR2 from the germline V gene are MGHRA and YSYEKL. CDR3 length equals 16 residues. The V segment lost 4 bases and the J segment 1 base; nucleotides outside the gene matches: 9. CDR3 loop: CASSPGPGQFQETQYF. The DNA for the CDR3 is TGCGCCAGCAGCCCGGGACCGGGACAGTTCCAAGAGACCCAGTACTTC.

This clone appeared a few times. The CDR3 reads CASSQFTGTEAFF. The CDR3 DNA reads as TGCGCCAGCAGCCAGTTCACAGGGACTGAAGCTTTCTTT. This sequence joins TRBV4-1 and TRBJ1-1; a possible D gene is TRBD1 (6 bases). Trimming removed 3 bases at V and 5 bases at J, with 10 bases between. The CDR3 is made up of 13 amino acids. Germline-derived CDR1 and CDR2 are MGHRA and YSYEKL.

The chain uses TRBV19 and TRBJ1-5; TRBD1 aligns across 7 bases. This CDR3 has 15 amino acids. The trim removed 6 bases at V and 3 bases at J, leaving 8 bases unmatched. Germline values: CDR1 LNHDA, CDR2 SQIVND (reference sequence). In DNA form, the CDR3 reads TGTGCCAGTAGCCCGGACAGGCAACTCAATCAGCCCCAGCATTTT. The encoded protein is CASSPDRQLNQPQHF.

The J gene is TRBJ2-4, the V gene TRBV11-2; TRBD1 matches at 8 bases. This CDR3 is built from 15 residues. The ends lost 4 bases at V and 7 bases at J; junction bases unmatched: 9. Germline V lookup: CDR1 SGHAT, CDR2 FQNNGV. This CDR3 is CASSSLRTGHNIQYF. In DNA form, the CDR3 reads TGTGCCAGCAGCTCCCTTCGGACAGGGCATAACATTCAGTACTTC.

The chain combines TRBV6-4 with TRBJ2-3; tentatively, D is TRBD2 (5 bases). The CDR3 spans 15 residues. Germline V lookup: CDR1 MRHNA, CDR2 SNTAGT. With 2 bases removed from V and 0 bases from J, the gap between germline ends came to 9 bases. CDR3 protein: CASSDGRVSTDTQYF. The DNA for the CDR3 is TGTGCCAGCAGTGACGGGCGGGTGAGCACAGATACGCAGTATTTT.

This CDR3 reads CATNRGRTNEKLFF. The CDR3 DNA reads TGTGCCACAAACAGGGGGCGCACTAATGAAAAACTGTTTTTT. The gene calls are TRBV28 and TRBJ1-4; 9 nucleotides match TRBD1. The CDR3 sequence is 14 residues long. The V gene end was trimmed by 10 bases and the J gene end by 2 bases; junction bases not matched to a gene: 5. Germline V CDR1 and CDR2: MDHEN, SYDVKM.

This chain connects TRBV2 to TRBJ1-1, with a weak D call TRBD1 (6 bases). The CDR3 loop spans 14 amino acids. Trimming stripped 6 bases from V and 0 bases from J, with 11 bases between. In germline, CDR1 is SNHLY, CDR2 FYNNEI. CDR3: CASSTGTLNTEAFF. CDR3 in DNA: TGTGCCAGCAGCACAGGGACACTGAACACTGAAGCTTTCTTT.

The chain couples TRBV5-4 to TRBJ2-2; 11 bases map to TRBD1. J gave up 5 bases and V 0 bases, and 6 bases lay outside the gene matches. This CDR3 region has 17 residues. Per germline, CDR1 SGHNT and CDR2 YYREEE (reference sequence). The CDR3 DNA follows: TGTGCCAGCAGCTTGGGACCAGGACAGGGGGCGACCGGGGAGCTGTTTTTT. Translating gives CASSLGPGQGATGELFF.

The table lists this clone with a count of one. The V call is TRBV6-5, the J call TRBJ2-5; D is unclear. The V and J ends lost 0 bases and 5 bases respectively, with 10 bases between them. CDR3 size: 14 residues. The V gene's germline CDR1 is MNHEY and CDR2 SVGAGI. The CDR3 loop reads CASSYSSATETQYF. CDR3 sequence (DNA): TGTGCCAGCAGTTACTCTTCAGCGACGGAGACCCAGTACTTC.

CDR3 sequence: CASSQWSRQIEQYF. The CDR3 DNA follows: TGTGCCAGCAGCCAATGGTCGCGACAGATCGAGCAGTACTTC. J is TRBJ2-7 and V is TRBV3-1 (or the pseudogene TRBV3-2), with a possible D match to TRBD1 (5 bases). Trimming left V 2 bases short and J 6 bases short, with 14 bases between. The CDR3 totals 14 residues. Germline-derived CDR1 and CDR2 are LGHDT and YNNKEL (reference sequence).

The V gene is TRBV5-4, the J gene TRBJ2-3; D is uncertain. Germline CDR1 and CDR2: SGHNT and YYREEE (reference sequence). V was pared by 3 bases and J by 0 bases, with 5 bases between. CDR3 length: 13 residues. The CDR3 DNA follows: TGTGCCAGCAGCTCCACTAGCACAGATACGCAGTATTTT. Protein sequence: CASSSTSTDTQYF.

J is TRBJ2-1 and V is TRBV15, with D possibly matching TRBD2 (6 bases). This CDR3 is built from 15 residues. Germline V gene data show CDR1 as LNHNV and CDR2 as YYDKDF (reference sequence). V lost 6 bases to trimming and J lost 5 bases, with 17 bases between them. This CDR3 is CATRGGAGWDNEQFF. The CDR3 DNA is TGTGCCACCAGAGGAGGGGCAGGGTGGGACAATGAGCAGTTCTTC.

The V gene is TRBV5-5, the J gene TRBJ1-1; D perhaps matches TRBD1 (6 bases). Trimming shortened V by 0 bases and J by 8 bases, and 8 bases separated the two germline ends. This CDR3 is built from 12 residues. Germline CDR1 is SGHKS and CDR2 is YYEKEE (reference sequence). The CDR3 bases are TGTGCCAGCAGCTTGGGTCAGGGGGAAGCTTTCTTT. Its protein is CASSLGQGEAFF. The variable domain in full, completed from reference TRBV5-5 and TRBJ1-1, reads DAGVTQSPTHLIKTRGQQVTLRCSPISGHKSVSWYQQVLGQGPQFIFQYYEKEERGRGNFPDRFSARQFPNYSSELNVNALLLGDSALYLCASSLGQGEAFFGQGTRLTVV.

The chain couples TRBV9 to TRBJ1-1; 7 positions match TRBD1. Unmatched junction bases numbered 3, after V lost 1 base and J lost 3 bases. This CDR3 contains 14 residues. Germline assignment: CDR1 SGDLS and CDR2 YYNGEE. The CDR3 nucleotides are TGTGCCAGCAGCGTACTTACAGGGGACACTGAAGCTTTCTTT. Protein: CASSVLTGDTEAFF.

The rearrangement joins TRBV29-1 to TRBJ2-1, with D possibly TRBD1 on 6 matching bases. Germline V gene data show CDR1 as SQVTM and CDR2 as ANQGSEA. V gave up 2 bases and J gave up 9 bases, with 11 bases separating them. The CDR3 totals 12 residues. The CDR3 nucleotides read TGCAGCGTTGAAACAGGGAGTAGTGAGCAGTTCTTC. It specifies CSVETGSSEQFF.

This clone occurred once. V and J are TRBV7-8 and TRBJ2-1, with 8 bases that match TRBD2. The CDR3 loop spans 14 amino acids. Per the germline V gene, CDR1 is SGHVS and CDR2 is FQNEAQ. With 6 bases clipped from V and 5 bases from J, the junction kept 6 bases outside the gene matches. The CDR3 bases are TGTGCCAGCAGAGGCGGGGGGTTGAACAATGAGCAGTTCTTC. It specifies CASRGGGLNNEQFF.

The chain recombines TRBV18 with TRBJ2-3; 13 bases match TRBD2. Germline CDR1 is KGHSH and CDR2 is LQKENI. V was clipped by 5 bases and J by 3 bases; unmatched bases: 5. CDR3 size: 16 residues. The CDR3 reads CASSSRLAGGTDTQYF. The CDR3, as DNA: TGTGCCAGCTCATCGCGACTAGCGGGGGGTACAGATACGCAGTATTTT.

This clone was detected once. The chain is built from TRBV3-1 (or the pseudogene TRBV3-2) and TRBJ1-6, with D tentatively TRBD1 (6 bases). The CDR3 sequence is 15 residues long. The germline V and J ends were trimmed by 1 base and 10 bases, with 14 bases remaining between them. Per the germline V gene, CDR1 is LGHDT and CDR2 is YNNKEL (reference sequence). The CDR3 region is CASSQGVVGQSPLHF. CDR3 DNA: TGTGCCAGCAGCCAAGGGGTGGTTGGACAGTCACCCCTCCACTTT.

This chain connects TRBV10-3 to TRBJ1-5; 8 bases are a match to TRBD1. CDR3 length equals 16 residues. Germline CDR1 and CDR2: ENHRY and SYGVKD. The J segment lost 2 bases and the V segment lost 0 bases, leaving 3 bases of the junction unmatched. The CDR3 DNA reads TGTGCCATCAGTGAGTCAGGGACAGGCGGCAATCAGCCCCAGCATTTT. Its translation: CAISESGTGGNQPQHF.